These T cell receptor beta chains were read from a single sample in a study of T cell responses to AZD1222 COVID-19 vaccine. Repertoires were generated with immunoSEQ multiplex PCR, while TCRdb's copy carries only in-frame clones and drops some. Among approximately 110,000 clones listed, 85% to 90% were seen once. Source: peripheral blood, taken on day 0 of AZD1222 vaccination. The source of these receptors is an adult in good health. CDR3s include the opening cysteine and the closing phenylalanine or tryptophan. Each record gives: V gene, J gene, D gene, clone size, CDR3 DNA, CDR3 protein. D genes are given only for firm matches. Some rows mark clone size as missing; the rest say once, few, many or name a class of expanded clone.

TRBV19	TRBJ1-1	TRBD1	-	TGTGCCAGTAGTAAGGGGGACAGCCAAGCTTTCTTT	CASSKGDSQAFF
TRBV19	TRBJ1-1	TRBD1	-	TGTGCCAGTAGTATTCCCTTCCAAAGACCGGGACAGGGGATGAACACTGAAGCTTTCTTT	CASSIPFQRPGQGMNTEAFF
TRBV28	TRBJ1-3	-	-	TGTGCCAGCAGTTTTGGGGTACCTGGAAACACCATATATTTT	CASSFGVPGNTIYF
TRBV9	TRBJ2-1	-	-	TGTGCCAGCAGCACCCTCGCGAGCTCCTACAATGAGCAGTTCTTC	CASSTLASSYNEQFF
TRBV10-3	TRBJ1-1	-	-	TGTGCCATCCGGGACCCTAGGGCGAACACTGAAGCTTTCTTT	CAIRDPRANTEAFF
TRBV12-3/TRBV12-4	TRBJ2-7	-	once	TGTGCCAGCACCGAAACCGGGTACGAGCAGTACTTC	CASTETGYEQYF
TRBV2	TRBJ2-3	-	-	TGTGCCAGCAGACCGCTCTGGGGCGACAGCACAGATACGCAGTATTTT	CASRPLWGDSTDTQYF
TRBV29-1	TRBJ2-3	-	-	TGCAGCGTTTCCAGGGTGACAGATACGCAGTATTTT	CSVSRVTDTQYF
TRBV27	TRBJ2-1	TRBD2	-	TGTGCCAGCAGTTCCAGGACTAGCGGGGGCCGGAGCTCCTACAATGAGCAGTTCTTC	CASSSRTSGGRSSYNEQFF
TRBV28	TRBJ1-1	-	-	TGTGCCAGCATAACCCCGACGGTTGCCACTGAAGCTTTCTTT	CASITPTVATEAFF
TRBV7-9	TRBJ1-2	-	-	TGTGCCAGCAGCCCTTTTCAAGGGATCCCCTATGGCTACACCTTC	CASSPFQGIPYGYTF
TRBV24-1	TRBJ2-5	TRBD1	-	TGTGCCACCAGTGCGACAGGGGGCCCCAAAGTTGAGACCCAGTACTTC	CATSATGGPKVETQYF
TRBV27	TRBJ1-1	-	-	TGTGCCAGCAGTTCCGCAAGACGGAACACTGAAGCTTTCTTT	CASSSARRNTEAFF
TRBV6-6	TRBJ2-6	-	-	TGTGCCAGCACTCGTCAGGGGGGGCCCTCTGGGGCCAACGTCCTGACTTTC	CASTRQGGPSGANVLTF
TRBV6-1	TRBJ1-5	-	-	TGTGCCAGCAGTGCTCTTTACGCTGATAGCAATCAGCCCCAGCATTTT	CASSALYADSNQPQHF
TRBV5-1	TRBJ2-7	-	-	TGCGCCAGCAGCTTGGCAGAGCGCCACGAGCAGTACTTC	CASSLAERHEQYF
TRBV5-1	TRBJ1-4	TRBD1	once	TGCGCCAGCAGCCCCGGACAGGGGGGAGAAAAACTGTTTTTT	CASSPGQGGEKLFF
TRBV5-1	TRBJ2-1	-	few	TGCGCCAGCAGCGTGGATTGGGGGGCTCCGGGAGAGCAGTTCTTC	CASSVDWGAPGEQFF
TRBV7-3	TRBJ1-2	-	-	TGTGCCAGCAGCTTAAGCGGGGGGGCTTCTGGCAGGGACTACACCTTC	CASSLSGGASGRDYTF
TRBV19	TRBJ1-1	TRBD1	-	TGTGCCAGTCAGGGGGCCACTGAAGCTTTCTTT	CASQGATEAFF
TRBV27	TRBJ2-3	TRBD1	once	TGTGCCAGCAGCCCTAAAACAGGGGCTACGCAGTATTTT	CASSPKTGATQYF